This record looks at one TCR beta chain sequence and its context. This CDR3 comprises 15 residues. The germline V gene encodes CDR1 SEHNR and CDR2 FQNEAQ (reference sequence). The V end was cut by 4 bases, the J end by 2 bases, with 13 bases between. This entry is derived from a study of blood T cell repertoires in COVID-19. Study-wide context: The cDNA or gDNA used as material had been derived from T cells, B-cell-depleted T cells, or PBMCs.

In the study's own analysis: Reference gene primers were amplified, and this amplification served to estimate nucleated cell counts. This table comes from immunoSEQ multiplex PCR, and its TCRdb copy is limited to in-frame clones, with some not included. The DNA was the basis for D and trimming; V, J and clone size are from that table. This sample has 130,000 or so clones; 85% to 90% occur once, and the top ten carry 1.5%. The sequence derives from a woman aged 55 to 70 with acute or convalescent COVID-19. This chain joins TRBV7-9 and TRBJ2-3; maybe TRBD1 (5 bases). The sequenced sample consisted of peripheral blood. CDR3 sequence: CASSSRGGHTDTQYF. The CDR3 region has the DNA TGTGCCAGCAGCTCCCGCGGCGGACACACAGATACGCAGTATTTT.